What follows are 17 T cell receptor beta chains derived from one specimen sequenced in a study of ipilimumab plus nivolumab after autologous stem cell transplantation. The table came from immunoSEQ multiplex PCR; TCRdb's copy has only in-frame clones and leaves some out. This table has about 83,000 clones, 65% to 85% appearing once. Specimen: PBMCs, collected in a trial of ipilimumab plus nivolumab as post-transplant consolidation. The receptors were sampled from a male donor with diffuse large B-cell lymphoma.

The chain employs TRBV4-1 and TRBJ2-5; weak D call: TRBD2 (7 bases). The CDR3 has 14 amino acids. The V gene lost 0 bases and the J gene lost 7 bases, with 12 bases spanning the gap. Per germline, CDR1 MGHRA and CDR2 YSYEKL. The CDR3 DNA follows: TGCGCCAGCAGCCAAGAGAGGGGGGGAAGGACCCAGTACTTC. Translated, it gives CASSQERGGRTQYF.

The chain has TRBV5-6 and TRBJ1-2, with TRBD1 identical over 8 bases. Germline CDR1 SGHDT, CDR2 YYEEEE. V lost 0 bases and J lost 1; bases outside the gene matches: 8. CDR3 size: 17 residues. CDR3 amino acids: CASSLEGTGMLNYGYTF. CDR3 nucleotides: TGTGCCAGCAGCTTGGAAGGGACAGGAATGCTTAACTATGGCTACACCTTC.

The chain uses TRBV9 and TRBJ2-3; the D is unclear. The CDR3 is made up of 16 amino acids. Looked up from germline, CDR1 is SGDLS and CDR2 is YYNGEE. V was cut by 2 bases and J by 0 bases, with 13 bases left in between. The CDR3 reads CASSVNWGSSTDTQYF. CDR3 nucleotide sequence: TGTGCCAGCAGCGTTAATTGGGGATCTAGCACAGATACGCAGTATTTT.

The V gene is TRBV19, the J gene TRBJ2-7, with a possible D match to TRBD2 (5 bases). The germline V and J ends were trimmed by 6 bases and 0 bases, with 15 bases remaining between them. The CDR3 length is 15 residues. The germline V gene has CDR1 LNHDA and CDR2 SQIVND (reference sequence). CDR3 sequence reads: CASSQAGHSSYEQYF. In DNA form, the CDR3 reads TGTGCCAGTAGCCAGGCGGGCCACAGCTCCTACGAGCAGTACTTC.

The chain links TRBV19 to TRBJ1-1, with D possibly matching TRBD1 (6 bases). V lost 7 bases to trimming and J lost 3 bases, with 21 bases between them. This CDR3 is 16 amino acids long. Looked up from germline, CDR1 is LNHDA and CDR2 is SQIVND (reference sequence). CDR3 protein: CASISMGAGRDTEAFF. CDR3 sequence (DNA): TGTGCCAGTATTTCGATGGGGGCAGGGAGGGACACTGAAGCTTTCTTT.

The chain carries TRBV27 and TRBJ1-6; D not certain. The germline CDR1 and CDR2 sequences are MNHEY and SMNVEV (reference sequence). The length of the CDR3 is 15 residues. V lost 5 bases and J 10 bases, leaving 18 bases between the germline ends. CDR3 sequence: CASSAGSPAGSPLHF. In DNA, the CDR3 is TGTGCCAGCAGTGCCGGTTCCCCGGCGGGATCACCCCTCCACTTT.

This CDR3 is CASKEGAVTDTQYF. CDR3 sequence (DNA): TGCGCCAGCAAGGAGGGGGCCGTCACAGATACGCAGTATTTT. This chain links TRBV5-1 with TRBJ2-3; a possible D gene is TRBD1 (7 bases). Trimming took off 6 bases at V and 2 bases at J, with 13 bases between the two ends. Germline CDR1 SGHRS, CDR2 YFSETQ. CDR3 size: 14 residues.

In DNA form, the CDR3 reads TGTGCCAGCAGCGCGGTCCGGGGACAGGGAAACACTGAAGCTTTCTTT. Protein: CASSAVRGQGNTEAFF. J is TRBJ1-1 and V is TRBV9, with 9 bases aligning to TRBD1. This CDR3 is 16 amino acids long. Germline assignment: CDR1 SGDLS and CDR2 YYNGEE. With V trimmed by 3 bases and J by 2 bases, 8 bases remained unmatched.

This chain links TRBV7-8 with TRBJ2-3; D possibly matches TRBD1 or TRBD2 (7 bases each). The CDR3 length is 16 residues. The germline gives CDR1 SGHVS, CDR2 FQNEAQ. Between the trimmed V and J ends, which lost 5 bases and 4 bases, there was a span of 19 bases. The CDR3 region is CASSLRAGGVSDTQYF. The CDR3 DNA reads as TGTGCCAGCAGCCTCCGGGCAGGGGGGGTTTCAGATACGCAGTATTTT.

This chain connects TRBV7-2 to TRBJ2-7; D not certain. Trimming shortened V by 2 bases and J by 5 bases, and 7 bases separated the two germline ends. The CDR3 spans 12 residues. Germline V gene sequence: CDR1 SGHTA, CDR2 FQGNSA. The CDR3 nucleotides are TGTGCCAGCAGCTTAAATGGCGACGAGCAGTACTTC. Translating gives CASSLNGDEQYF.

In DNA, the CDR3 is TGCGCCAGCAGCCCGGGGGCCCAAACGTCCACGTCCGAGCAGTACTTC. Protein: CASSPGAQTSTSEQYF. This chain links TRBV5-1 with TRBJ2-7, with D tentatively TRBD1 or TRBD2 (6 bases each). The V and J ends lost 4 bases and 6 bases respectively, with 23 bases between them. Germline loops: CDR1 SGHRS, CDR2 YFSETQ. The CDR3 covers 16 residues. The whole variable domain, filled in from reference TRBV5-1 and TRBJ2-7, reads KAGVTQTPRYLIKTRGQQVTLSCSPISGHRSVSWYQQTPGQGLQFLFEYFSETQRNKGNFPGRFSGRQFSNSRSEMNVSTLELGDSALYLCASSPGAQTSTSEQYFGPGTRLTVT.

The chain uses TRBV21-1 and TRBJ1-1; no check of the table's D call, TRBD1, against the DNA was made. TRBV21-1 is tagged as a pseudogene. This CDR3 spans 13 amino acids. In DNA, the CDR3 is TGTGCCAGCATCCCCAGGCCGAACACTGAAGCTTTCTTT. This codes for CASIPRPNTEAFF.

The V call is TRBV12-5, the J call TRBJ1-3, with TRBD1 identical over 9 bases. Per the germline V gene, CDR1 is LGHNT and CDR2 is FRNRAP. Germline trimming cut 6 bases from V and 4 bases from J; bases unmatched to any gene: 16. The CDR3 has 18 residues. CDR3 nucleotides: TGTGCTAGTGGCCTTTTGCTCCAACAGGGGGCATGGGGAAACACCATATATTTT. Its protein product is CASGLLLQQGAWGNTIYF.

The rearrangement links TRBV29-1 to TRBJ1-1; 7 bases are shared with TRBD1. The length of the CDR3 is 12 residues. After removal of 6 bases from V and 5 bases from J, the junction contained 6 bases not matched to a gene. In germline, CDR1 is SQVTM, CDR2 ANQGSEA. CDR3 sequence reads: CSVRQGLTEAFF. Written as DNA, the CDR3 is TGCAGCGTACGACAGGGTTTGACTGAAGCTTTCTTT.

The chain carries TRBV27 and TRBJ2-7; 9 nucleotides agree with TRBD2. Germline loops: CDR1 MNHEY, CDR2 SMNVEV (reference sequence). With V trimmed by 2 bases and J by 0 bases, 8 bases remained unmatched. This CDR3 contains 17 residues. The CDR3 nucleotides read TGTGCCAGCAGTTTAAGGGGCGGGGGGGCGAGCTCCTACGAGCAGTACTTC. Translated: CASSLRGGGASSYEQYF.

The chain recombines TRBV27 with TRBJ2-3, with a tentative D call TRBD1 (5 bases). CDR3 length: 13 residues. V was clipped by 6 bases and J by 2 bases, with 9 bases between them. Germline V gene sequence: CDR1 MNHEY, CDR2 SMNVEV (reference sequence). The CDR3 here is CASRVTDTDTQYF. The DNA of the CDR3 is TGTGCCAGCAGGGTGACAGACACAGATACGCAGTATTTT.

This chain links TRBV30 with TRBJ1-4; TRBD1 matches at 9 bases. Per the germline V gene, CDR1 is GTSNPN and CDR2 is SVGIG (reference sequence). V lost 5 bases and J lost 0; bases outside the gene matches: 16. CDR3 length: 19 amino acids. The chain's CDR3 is CAWGFTPGQGHPTNEKLFF. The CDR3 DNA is TGTGCCTGGGGATTCACCCCGGGACAGGGTCACCCAACTAATGAAAAACTGTTTTTT.